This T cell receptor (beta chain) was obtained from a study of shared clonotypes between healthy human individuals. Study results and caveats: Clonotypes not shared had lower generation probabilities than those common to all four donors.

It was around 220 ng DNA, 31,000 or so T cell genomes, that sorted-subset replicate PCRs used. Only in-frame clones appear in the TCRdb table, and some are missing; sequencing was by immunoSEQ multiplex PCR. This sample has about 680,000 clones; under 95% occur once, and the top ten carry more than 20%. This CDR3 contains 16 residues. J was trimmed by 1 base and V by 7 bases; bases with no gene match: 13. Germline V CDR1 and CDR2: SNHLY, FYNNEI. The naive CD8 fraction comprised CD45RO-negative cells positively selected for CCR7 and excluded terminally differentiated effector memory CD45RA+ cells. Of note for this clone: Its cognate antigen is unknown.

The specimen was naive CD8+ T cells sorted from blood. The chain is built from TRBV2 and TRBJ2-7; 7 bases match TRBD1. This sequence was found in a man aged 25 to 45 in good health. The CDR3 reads CASIDSPGQRSYEQYF. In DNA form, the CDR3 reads TGTGCCAGCATTGATTCGCCGGGACAGAGATCCTACGAGCAGTACTTC.